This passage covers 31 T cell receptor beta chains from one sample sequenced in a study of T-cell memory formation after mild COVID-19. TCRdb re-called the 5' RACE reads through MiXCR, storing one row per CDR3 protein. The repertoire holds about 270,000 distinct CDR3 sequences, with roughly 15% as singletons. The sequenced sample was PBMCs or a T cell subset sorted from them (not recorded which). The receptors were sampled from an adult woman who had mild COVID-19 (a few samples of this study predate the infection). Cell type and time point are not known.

The CDR3 sequence: CSAPRTGNYGYTF. The DNA of the CDR3 is TGCAGTGCTCCCCGGACAGGGAACTATGGCTACACCTTC. The chain recombines TRBV20-1 with TRBJ1-2; 8 bases match TRBD1. There are 13 residues in the CDR3. The ends lost 5 bases at V and 2 bases at J; junction bases unmatched: 4. Germline V CDR1 and CDR2: DFQATT, SNEGSKA (reference sequence).

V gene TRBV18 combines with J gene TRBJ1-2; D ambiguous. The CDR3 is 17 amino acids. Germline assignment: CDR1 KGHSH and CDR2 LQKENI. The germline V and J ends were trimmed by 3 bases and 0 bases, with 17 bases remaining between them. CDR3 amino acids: CASSPNKQILANYGYTF. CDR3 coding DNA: TGTGCCAGCTCACCGAATAAGCAGATTTTAGCTAACTATGGCTACACCTTC.

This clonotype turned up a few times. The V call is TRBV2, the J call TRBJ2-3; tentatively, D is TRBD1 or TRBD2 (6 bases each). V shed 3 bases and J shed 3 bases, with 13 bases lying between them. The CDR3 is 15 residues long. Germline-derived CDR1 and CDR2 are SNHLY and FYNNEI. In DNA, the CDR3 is TGTGCCAGCAGTGATGAGAGGGGGAGGACAGATACGCAGTATTTT. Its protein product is CASSDERGRTDTQYF.

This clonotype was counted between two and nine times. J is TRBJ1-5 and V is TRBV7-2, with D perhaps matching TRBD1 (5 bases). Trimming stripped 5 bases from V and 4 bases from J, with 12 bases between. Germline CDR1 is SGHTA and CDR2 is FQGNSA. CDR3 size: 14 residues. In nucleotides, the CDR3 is TGTGCCAGCAGCCCCAGGGATTGGAATCAGCCCCAGCATTTT. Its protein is CASSPRDWNQPQHF.

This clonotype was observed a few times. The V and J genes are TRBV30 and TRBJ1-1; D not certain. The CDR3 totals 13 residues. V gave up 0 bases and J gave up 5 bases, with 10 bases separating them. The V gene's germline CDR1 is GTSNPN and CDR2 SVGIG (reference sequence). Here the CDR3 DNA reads TGTGCCTGGAGTGTAGAAGGGTCTACTGAAGCTTTCTTT. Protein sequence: CAWSVEGSTEAFF.

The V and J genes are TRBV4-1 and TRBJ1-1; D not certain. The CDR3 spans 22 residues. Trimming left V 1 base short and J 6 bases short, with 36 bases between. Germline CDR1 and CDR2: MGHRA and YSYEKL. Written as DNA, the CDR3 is TGCGCCAGCAGCCAAGTCGGTTACGAGTGGGGAGGGAGTCAGAGACGGTATCCTGAAGCTTTCTTT. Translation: CASSQVGYEWGGSQRRYPEAFF.

The CDR3 coding sequence is TGTGCCAGCAGACAGGGGGCTTTGAGGAACACTGAAGCTTTCTTT. The encoded protein is CASRQGALRNTEAFF. The rearrangement joins TRBV12-3 or TRBV12-4 to TRBJ1-1; 9 bases are shared with TRBD1. The CDR3 totals 15 residues. V lost 6 bases, J lost 1 base, and 6 bases stayed unmatched.

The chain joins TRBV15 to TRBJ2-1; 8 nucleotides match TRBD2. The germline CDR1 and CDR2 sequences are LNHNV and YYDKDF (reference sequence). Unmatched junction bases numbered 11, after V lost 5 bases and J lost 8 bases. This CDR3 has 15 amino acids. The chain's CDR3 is CATSDRTSRRDEQFF. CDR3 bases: TGTGCCACCAGCGACCGGACTAGCCGGCGGGATGAGCAGTTCTTC.

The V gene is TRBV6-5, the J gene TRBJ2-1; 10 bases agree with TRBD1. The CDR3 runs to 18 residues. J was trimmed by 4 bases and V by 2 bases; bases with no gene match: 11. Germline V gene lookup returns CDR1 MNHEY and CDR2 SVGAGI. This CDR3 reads CASSYPQPGTGEYNEQFF. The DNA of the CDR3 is TGTGCCAGCAGTTACCCGCAACCCGGGACAGGGGAATACAATGAGCAGTTCTTC.

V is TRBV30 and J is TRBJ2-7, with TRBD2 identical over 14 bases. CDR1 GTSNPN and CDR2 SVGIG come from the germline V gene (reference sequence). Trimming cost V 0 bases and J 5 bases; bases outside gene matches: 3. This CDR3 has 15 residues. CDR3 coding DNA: TGTGCCTGGAGTGTACTGGGACTAGCGGGAGACGAGCAGTACTTC. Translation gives CAWSVLGLAGDEQYF.

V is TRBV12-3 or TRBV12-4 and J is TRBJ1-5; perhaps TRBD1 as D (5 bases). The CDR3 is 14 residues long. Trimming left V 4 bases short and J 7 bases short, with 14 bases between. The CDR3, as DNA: TGTGCCAGCAGTTCGGCTCGGGGGTACCAGCCCCAGCATTTT. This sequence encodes CASSSARGYQPQHF.

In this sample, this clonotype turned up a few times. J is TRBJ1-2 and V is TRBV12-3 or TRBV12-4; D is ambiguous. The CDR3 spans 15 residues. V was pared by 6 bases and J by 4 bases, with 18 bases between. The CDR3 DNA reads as TGTGCCAGCAGCCGCACGCAACATACCCTCTATGGCTACACCTTC. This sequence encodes CASSRTQHTLYGYTF.

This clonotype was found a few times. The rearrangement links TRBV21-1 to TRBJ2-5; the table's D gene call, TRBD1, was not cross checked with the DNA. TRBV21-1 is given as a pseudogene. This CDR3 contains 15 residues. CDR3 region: CASKPRQGIIETQYF. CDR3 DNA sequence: TGTGCCAGCAAACCTAGGCAGGGGATTATCGAGACCCAGTACTTC.

CDR3 nucleotide sequence: TGTGCCAGCAGTTCACAGGGGGGACCTGAAGCTTTCTTT. It codes for CASSSQGGPEAFF. The chain links TRBV7-9 to TRBJ1-1; TRBD1 matches 8 bases. CDR3 length: 13 residues. With 6 bases clipped from V and 6 bases from J, the junction kept 6 bases outside the gene matches. The germline gives CDR1 SEHNR, CDR2 FQNEAQ (reference sequence).

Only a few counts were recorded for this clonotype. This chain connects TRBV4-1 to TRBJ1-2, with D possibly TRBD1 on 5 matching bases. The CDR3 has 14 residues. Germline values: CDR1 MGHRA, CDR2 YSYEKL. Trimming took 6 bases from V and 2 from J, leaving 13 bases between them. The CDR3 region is CASRPSRANYGYTF. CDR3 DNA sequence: TGCGCCAGCAGGCCCAGCAGGGCCAACTATGGCTACACCTTC.

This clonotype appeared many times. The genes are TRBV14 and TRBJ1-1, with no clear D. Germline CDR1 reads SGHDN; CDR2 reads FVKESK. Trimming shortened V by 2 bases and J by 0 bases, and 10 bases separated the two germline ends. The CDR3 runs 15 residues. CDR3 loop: CASSQQSLMNTEAFF. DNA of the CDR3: TGTGCCAGCAGCCAACAGAGTCTAATGAACACTGAAGCTTTCTTT.

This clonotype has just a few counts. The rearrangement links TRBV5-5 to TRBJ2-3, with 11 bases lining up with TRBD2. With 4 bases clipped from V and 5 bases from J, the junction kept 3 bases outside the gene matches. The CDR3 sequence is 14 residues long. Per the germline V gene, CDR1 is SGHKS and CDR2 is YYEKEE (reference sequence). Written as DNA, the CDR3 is TGTGCCAGCAGCCGACTAGCGGGGCTAGATACGCAGTATTTT. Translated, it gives CASSRLAGLDTQYF.

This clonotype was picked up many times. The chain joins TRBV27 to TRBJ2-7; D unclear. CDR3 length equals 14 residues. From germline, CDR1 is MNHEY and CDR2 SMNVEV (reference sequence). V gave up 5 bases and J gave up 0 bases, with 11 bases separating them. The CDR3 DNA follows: TGTGCCAGCAGTGATCGACTGAACTCCTACGAGCAGTACTTC. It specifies CASSDRLNSYEQYF.

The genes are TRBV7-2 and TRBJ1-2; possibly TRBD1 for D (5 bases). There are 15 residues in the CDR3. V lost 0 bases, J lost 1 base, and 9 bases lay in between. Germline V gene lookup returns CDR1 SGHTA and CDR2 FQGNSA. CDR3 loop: CASSLANQGNYGYTF. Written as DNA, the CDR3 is TGTGCCAGCAGCTTAGCGAACCAGGGTAACTATGGCTACACCTTC.

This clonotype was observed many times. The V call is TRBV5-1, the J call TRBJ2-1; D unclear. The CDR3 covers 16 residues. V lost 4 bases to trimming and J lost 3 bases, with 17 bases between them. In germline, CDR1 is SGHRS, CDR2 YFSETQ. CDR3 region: CASSPLAALGYNEQFF. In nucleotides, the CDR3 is TGCGCCAGCAGCCCCCTGGCAGCGCTTGGCTACAATGAGCAGTTCTTC.

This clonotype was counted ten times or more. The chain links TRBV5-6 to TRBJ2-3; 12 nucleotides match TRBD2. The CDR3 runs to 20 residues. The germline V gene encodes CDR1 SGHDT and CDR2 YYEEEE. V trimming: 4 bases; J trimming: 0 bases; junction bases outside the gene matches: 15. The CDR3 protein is CASSPGLRTSGTWSTDTQYF. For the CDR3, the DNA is TGTGCCAGCAGCCCCGGTCTACGGACTAGCGGGACGTGGAGCACAGATACGCAGTATTTT.

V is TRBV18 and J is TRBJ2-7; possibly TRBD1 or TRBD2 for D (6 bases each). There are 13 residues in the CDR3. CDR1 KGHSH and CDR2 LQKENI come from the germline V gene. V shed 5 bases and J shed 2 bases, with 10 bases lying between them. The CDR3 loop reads CASSAGHTYEQYF. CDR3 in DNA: TGTGCCAGCTCAGCGGGACACACCTACGAGCAGTACTTC.

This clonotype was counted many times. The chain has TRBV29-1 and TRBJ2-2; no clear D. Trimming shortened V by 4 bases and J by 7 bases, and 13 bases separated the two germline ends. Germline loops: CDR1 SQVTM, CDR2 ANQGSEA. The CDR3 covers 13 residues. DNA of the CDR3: TGCAGCGTTGTACAGCTTCAAGGCGGGGAGCTGTTTTTT. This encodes CSVVQLQGGELFF.

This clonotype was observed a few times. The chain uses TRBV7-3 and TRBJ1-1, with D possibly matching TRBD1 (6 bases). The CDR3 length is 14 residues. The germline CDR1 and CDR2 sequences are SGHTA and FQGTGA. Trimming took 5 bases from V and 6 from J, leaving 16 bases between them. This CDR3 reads CASSPSRGAPEAFF. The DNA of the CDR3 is TGTGCCAGCAGCCCATCCAGGGGCGCTCCTGAAGCTTTCTTT.

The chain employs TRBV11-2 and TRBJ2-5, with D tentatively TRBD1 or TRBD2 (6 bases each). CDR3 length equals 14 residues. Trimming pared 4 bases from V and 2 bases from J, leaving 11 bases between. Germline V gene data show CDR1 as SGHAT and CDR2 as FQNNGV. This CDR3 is CASSWGARQETQYF. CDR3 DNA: TGTGCCAGCAGCTGGGGGGCCAGACAAGAGACCCAGTACTTC.

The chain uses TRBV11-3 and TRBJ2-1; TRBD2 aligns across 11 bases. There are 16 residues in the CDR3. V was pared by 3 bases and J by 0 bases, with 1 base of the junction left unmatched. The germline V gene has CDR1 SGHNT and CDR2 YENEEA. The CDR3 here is CASSFSGRGSYNEQFF. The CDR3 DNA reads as TGTGCCAGCAGCTTTAGCGGGAGGGGCTCCTACAATGAGCAGTTCTTC.

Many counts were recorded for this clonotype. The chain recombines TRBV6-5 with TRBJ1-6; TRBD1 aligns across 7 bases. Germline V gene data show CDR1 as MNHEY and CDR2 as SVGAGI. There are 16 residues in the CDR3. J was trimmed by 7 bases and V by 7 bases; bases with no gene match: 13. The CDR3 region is CASTVTGAGFNSPLHF. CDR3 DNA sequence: TGTGCCAGCACCGTAACAGGGGCCGGGTTCAATTCACCCCTCCACTTT.

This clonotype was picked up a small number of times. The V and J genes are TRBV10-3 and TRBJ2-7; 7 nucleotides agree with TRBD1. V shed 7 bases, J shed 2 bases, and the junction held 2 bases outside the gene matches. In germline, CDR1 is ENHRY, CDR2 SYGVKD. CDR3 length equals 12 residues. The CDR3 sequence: CAIKGGPYEQYF. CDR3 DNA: TGTGCCATCAAAGGGGGCCCCTACGAGCAGTACTTC.

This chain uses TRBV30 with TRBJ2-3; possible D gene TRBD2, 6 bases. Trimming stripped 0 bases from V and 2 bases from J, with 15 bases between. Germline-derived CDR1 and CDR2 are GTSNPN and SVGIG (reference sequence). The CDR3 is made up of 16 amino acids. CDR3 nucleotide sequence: TGTGCCTGGAGTGTTGGTTTCGGGGGATACACAGATACGCAGTATTTT. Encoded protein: CAWSVGFGGYTDTQYF.

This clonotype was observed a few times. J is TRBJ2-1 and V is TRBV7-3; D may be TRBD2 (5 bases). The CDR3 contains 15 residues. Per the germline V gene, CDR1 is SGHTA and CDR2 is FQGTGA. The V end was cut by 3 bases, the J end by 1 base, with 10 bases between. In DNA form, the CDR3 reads TGTGCCAGCAGCTTCAATCGGGGTTCCTACAATGAGCAGTTCTTC. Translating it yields CASSFNRGSYNEQFF.

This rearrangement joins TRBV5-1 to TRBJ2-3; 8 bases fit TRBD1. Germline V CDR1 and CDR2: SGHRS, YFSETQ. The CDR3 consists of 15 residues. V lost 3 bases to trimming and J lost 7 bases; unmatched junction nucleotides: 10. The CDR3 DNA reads TGCGCCAGCAGCTCCGGGACAGGACCCACCCATACGCAGTATTTT. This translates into CASSSGTGPTHTQYF.